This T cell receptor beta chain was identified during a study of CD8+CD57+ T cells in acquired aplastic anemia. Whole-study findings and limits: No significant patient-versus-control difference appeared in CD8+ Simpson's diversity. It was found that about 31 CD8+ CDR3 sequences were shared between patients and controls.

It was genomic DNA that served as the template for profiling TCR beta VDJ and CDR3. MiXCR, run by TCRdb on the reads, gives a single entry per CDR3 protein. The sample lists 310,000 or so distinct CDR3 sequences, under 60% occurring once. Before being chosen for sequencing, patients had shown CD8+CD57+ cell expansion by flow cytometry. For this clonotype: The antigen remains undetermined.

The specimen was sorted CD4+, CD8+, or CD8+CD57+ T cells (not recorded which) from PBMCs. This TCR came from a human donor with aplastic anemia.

The CDR3 nucleotides read TGTGCCAGCAGCTCCCGCGGGGGGACCGGCAATGAGCAGTTCTTC. Residues: CASSSRGGTGNEQFF. The J gene is TRBJ2-1, the V gene TRBV7-3; TRBD2 matches 8 bases. The CDR3 contains 15 residues. Unmatched junction bases numbered 8, after V lost 4 bases and J lost 6 bases. From germline, CDR1 is SGHTA and CDR2 FQGTGA.